These T cell receptor beta chains were read from a single sample in a study of T-cell memory formation after mild COVID-19. In TCRdb, the 5' RACE reads were re-called with MiXCR into one record per CDR3 protein. The table shows 210,000 or so distinct CDR3 sequences, with 27% occurring only once. The source material was PBMCs or a T cell subset sorted from them (not recorded which). All receptors derive from an adult woman who had mild COVID-19 (a few samples of this study predate the infection). Cell type and time point are not known. Both conserved end residues are part of each CDR3. D genes are given only for firm matches. Size is omitted from some rows. Given values are once, few, many or a class for expanded clones.

- | TRBJ1-4 | - | TRBV5-1 | CASSLSAGAANEKLFF | TGCGCCAGCAGCTTGTCTGCGGGGGCAGCTAATGAAAAACTGTTTTTT
- | TRBJ2-6 | - | TRBV7-9 | CASSLIISGANVLTF | TGTGCCAGCAGCTTAATCATCTCTGGGGCCAACGTCCTGACTTTC
- | TRBJ2-5 | - | TRBV6-5 | CASTSPGDGAQYF | TGTGCCAGCACCTCCCCCGGCGATGGGGCCCAGTACTTC
- | TRBJ2-7 | - | TRBV7-8 | CASSWAESYEQYF | TGTGCCAGCAGCTGGGCCGAATCCTACGAGCAGTACTTC
- | TRBJ1-5 | - | TRBV29-1 | CSVAADGQPQHF | TGCAGCGTGGCAGCAGATGGTCAGCCCCAGCATTTT
- | TRBJ1-1 | - | TRBV4-3 | CASSPLRGGNTEAFF | TGCGCCAGCAGCCCCCTCAGGGGAGGGAACACTGAAGCTTTCTTT
- | TRBJ2-1 | - | TRBV2 | CASSVRPEQFF | TGTGCCAGCAGTGTTAGACCCGAGCAGTTCTTC
few | TRBJ2-5 | - | TRBV24-1 | CATSDQTWSRAGETQYF | TGTGCCACCAGTGATCAAACCTGGTCCAGGGCCGGAGAGACCCAGTACTTC
few | TRBJ2-1 | TRBD2 | TRBV7-8 | CASRKKRGANYNEQFF | TGTGCCAGCCGGAAGAAGCGGGGGGCCAACTACAATGAGCAGTTCTTC
few | TRBJ2-7 | - | TRBV7-6 | CASSLGGRVEQYF | TGTGCCAGCAGCTTAGGGGGTCGGGTCGAGCAGTACTTC
- | TRBJ2-2 | TRBD1 | TRBV12-3/TRBV12-4 | CASSLHLGQGAKNGNTGELFF | TGTGCCAGCAGTCTACACTTGGGACAGGGGGCGAAAAACGGGAACACCGGGGAGCTGTTTTTT
- | TRBJ1-1 | TRBD1 | TRBV5-1 | CASSLGQGGTNTEAFF | TGCGCCAGCAGCTTAGGACAGGGGGGAACGAACACTGAAGCTTTCTTT
- | TRBJ2-7 | TRBD2 | TRBV11-1 | CASSNSRRLAAEQYF | TGTGCCAGCAGCAACTCACGGCGGCTAGCGGCCGAGCAGTACTTC
few | TRBJ2-1 | TRBD2 | TRBV7-7 | CASSLEPTSGRVGNEQFF | TGTGCTAGCAGCTTAGAGCCGACTAGCGGGAGGGTAGGAAATGAGCAGTTCTTC
- | TRBJ2-5 | - | TRBV12-3/TRBV12-4 | CASSLFAHQETQYF | TGTGCCAGCAGTTTGTTCGCTCACCAAGAGACCCAGTACTTC
- | TRBJ2-1 | - | TRBV3-1 | CASSRRAWDNEQFF | TGTGCCAGCAGCCGGAGGGCTTGGGACAATGAGCAGTTCTTC
few | TRBJ1-2 | - | TRBV15 | CATSEQGMSGYTF | TGTGCCACCTCAGAGCAGGGAATGAGCGGCTACACCTTC
few | TRBJ1-1 | - | TRBV20-1 | CSARRNTEAFF | TGCAGTGCCCGGAGGAACACTGAAGCTTTCTTT
few | TRBJ2-7 | TRBD2 | TRBV20-1 | CSARVPAGGPKQYF | TGCAGTGCTAGAGTCCCAGCGGGGGGTCCCAAGCAGTACTTC
once | TRBJ2-1 | - | TRBV5-1 | CASSLLDRIGEHFF | TGCGCCAGCAGCCTCCTTGACAGAATTGGTGAGCATTTCTTC
- | TRBJ1-5 | - | TRBV20-1 | CSARTDYSNQPQHF | TGCAGTGCTAGGACAGACTATAGCAATCAGCCCCAGCATTTT
- | TRBJ1-1 | - | TRBV12-3/TRBV12-4 | CASSQGTWNTEAFF | TGTGCCAGCAGCCAAGGGACATGGAACACTGAAGCTTTCTTT
- | TRBJ2-7 | - | TRBV29-1 | CSVELQGIYEQYF | TGCAGCGTTGAACTCCAGGGTATCTACGAGCAGTACTTC
- | TRBJ1-1 | - | TRBV20-1 | CSARAGENTEAFF | TGCAGTGCTAGAGCAGGGGAGAACACTGAAGCTTTCTTT
- | TRBJ2-7 | - | TRBV3-1 | CASSSEGYEQYF | TGTGCCAGCAGCTCCGAAGGGTACGAGCAGTACTTC
- | TRBJ1-1 | - | TRBV9 | CASSGRYGANTEAFF | TGTGCCAGCAGCGGACGGTACGGGGCGAACACTGAAGCTTTCTTT
- | TRBJ2-1 | - | TRBV5-6 | CASSPRQNGQFF | TGTGCCAGCAGCCCACGACAGAATGGGCAGTTCTTC
once | TRBJ2-7 | - | TRBV21-1 | CASSKDVWWHEQYF | TGTGCCAGCAGCAAAGATGTATGGTGGCACGAGCAGTACTTC
few | TRBJ2-7 | TRBD1 | TRBV7-2 | CASSYRDRGNYEQYF | TGTGCCAGCAGCTACCGGGACAGGGGGAACTACGAGCAGTACTTC
- | TRBJ1-6 | - | TRBV4-1 | CASSQEQGNSNSPLHF | TGCGCCAGCAGCCAGGAACAAGGGAACTCTAATTCACCCCTCCACTTT
once | TRBJ1-1 | - | TRBV5-1 | CASSLGRDLGNTEAFF | TGCGCCAGCAGCTTGGGCAGGGACCTAGGGAACACTGAAGCTTTCTTT
few | TRBJ1-6 | TRBD1 | TRBV5-4 | CASSSHPGTGQSPLHF | TGTGCCAGCAGCTCACACCCCGGGACAGGGCAATCACCCCTCCACTTT
- | TRBJ1-3 | - | TRBV2 | CASTPDTAGNTIYF | TGTGCCAGCACCCCGGACACCGCTGGAAACACCATATATTTT
- | TRBJ1-1 | - | TRBV19 | CASSTDKGTEAFF | TGTGCCAGTAGTACCGACAAGGGGACTGAAGCTTTCTTT
- | TRBJ2-1 | TRBD2 | TRBV5-1 | CASSFTSGSKNEQFF | TGCGCCAGCAGCTTCACTAGCGGGAGCAAGAATGAGCAGTTCTTC
- | TRBJ2-5 | TRBD2 | TRBV4-1 | CASSQDPGGGETQYF | TGCGCCAGCAGCCAAGATCCCGGCGGGGGAGAGACCCAGTACTTC
few | TRBJ2-3 | - | TRBV20-1 | CSARDTSLRQVVDTQYF | TGCAGTGCTAGAGATACATCTCTTCGACAGGTGGTGGATACGCAGTATTTT
few | TRBJ2-1 | TRBD1 | TRBV6-5 | CASSFGTAVINEQFF | TGTGCCAGCAGTTTTGGGACAGCCGTAATCAATGAGCAGTTCTTC
- | TRBJ1-1 | - | TRBV15 | CATSREGVWEAFF | TGTGCCACCAGCAGAGAAGGGGTCTGGGAAGCTTTCTTT
- | TRBJ2-7 | TRBD2 | TRBV12-3/TRBV12-4 | CASRQKSGRSYEQYF | TGTGCCAGCAGACAAAAAAGCGGGAGAAGCTACGAGCAGTACTTC
- | TRBJ2-5 | - | TRBV5-6 | CASSLSVETQYF | TGTGCCAGCAGCTTGTCGGTAGAGACCCAGTACTTC
- | TRBJ1-2 | TRBD1 | TRBV5-5 | CASSPRTGYPGGYTF | TGTGCCAGCAGCCCCAGGACAGGGTACCCCGGTGGCTACACCTTC
- | TRBJ1-2 | - | TRBV12-3/TRBV12-4 | CACLQGFHGYTF | TGTGCCTGCTTACAGGGATTTCATGGCTACACCTTC
- | TRBJ2-2 | - | TRBV9 | CASTPQGFGTGELFF | TGTGCCAGCACTCCTCAGGGCTTTGGTACCGGGGAGCTGTTTTTT
few | TRBJ2-1 | TRBD1 | TRBV3-1 | CASSSSDRALYNEQFF | TGTGCCAGCAGCTCCTCGGACAGGGCCCTTTACAATGAGCAGTTCTTC
- | TRBJ2-5 | - | TRBV6-5 | CASSTRDGQETQYF | TGTGCCAGCAGTACCCGGGACGGGCAAGAGACCCAGTACTTC
many | TRBJ2-1 | - | TRBV4-3 | CASSQEAEREQFF | TGCGCCAGCAGCCAAGAGGCAGAGCGGGAGCAGTTCTTC
- | TRBJ2-1 | - | TRBV20-1 | CSASGVTYNEQFF | TGCAGTGCTAGCGGGGTTACCTACAATGAGCAGTTCTTC
few | TRBJ2-4 | - | TRBV28 | CASSPRRQGNIQYF | TGTGCCAGCAGCCCACGGAGGCAGGGAAACATTCAGTACTTC
- | TRBJ2-7 | - | TRBV6-2/TRBV6-3 | CASSYSASHLSYEQYF | TGTGCCAGCAGTTACTCTGCAAGCCACCTCTCCTACGAGCAGTACTTC
few | TRBJ2-7 | - | TRBV6-1 | CASRYPLGEQYF | TGTGCCAGCAGGTACCCCCTTGGCGAGCAGTACTTC
few | TRBJ2-2 | - | TRBV7-2 | CASSLANQGTGELFF | TGTGCCAGCAGCTTAGCGAATCAGGGGACCGGGGAGCTGTTTTTT
- | TRBJ2-3 | - | TRBV9 | CASSVGTRQATSTDTQYF | TGTGCCAGCAGCGTAGGAACGCGACAGGCAACTAGCACAGATACGCAGTATTTT
- | TRBJ2-7 | TRBD2 | TRBV5-1 | CASSLAVGLAGDQYF | TGCGCCAGCAGCTTGGCCGTCGGACTAGCGGGGGACCAGTACTTC